What follows are 2 T cell receptor beta chains derived from one specimen sequenced in a study of T cell repertoires in cytomegalovirus infection. TCRdb reprocessed the reads via MiXCR and lists one record per CDR3 protein. The sample holds about 300,000 distinct CDR3 sequences, 9.6% seen once. Source material: PBMCs. These receptor sequences come from a human donor in good health (CMV status not recorded). Some clones in this sample may be carry-over from other donors' samples.

There are many counts of this clonotype. The gene calls are TRBV20-1 and TRBJ1-1; TRBD1 is a possible D gene (6 bases). Germline V gene lookup returns CDR1 DFQATT and CDR2 SNEGSKA (reference sequence). This CDR3 is 15 amino acids long. Trimming stripped 3 bases from V and 0 bases from J, with 14 bases between. The CDR3 bases are TGCAGTGCTAGGGCCTTGGACAGCATGAACACTGAAGCTTTCTTT. Translation gives CSARALDSMNTEAFF.

At least ten counts were recorded for this clonotype. The chain carries TRBV6-6 and TRBJ1-5; D remains unclear. The CDR3 has 15 amino acids. The germline V gene encodes CDR1 MNHNY and CDR2 SVGAGI (reference sequence). Trimming removed 0 bases at V and 3 bases at J, with 9 bases between. The CDR3 nucleotides are TGTGCCAGCAGTTACTCGAACGGTCCCAATCAGCCCCAGCATTTT. Its translation is CASSYSNGPNQPQHF.